Following are 29 T cell receptor beta chains from one sample sequenced in a study of cytomegalovirus exposure and HLA in healthy donors (dated by TCRdb to about 2017). Library generation was performed with the immunoSEQ multiplex PCR assay. For the multiplex PCR, a mixture combining 60 forward primers for TCR Vbeta segments and 13 reverse primers for TCR Jbeta segments was used. TCRdb took over this immuneACCESS table, retaining in-frame rearrangements with V and J assigned. Such tables are incomplete; in checked studies, under half of the missing clones stem from an unresolved V gene, and the remainder is unexplained. The sample table contains around 130,000 clones; only one count was recorded for 79% of them. The top ten hold roughly 2% of the sample. Sequencing was done on a sample of PBMCs. The source of these receptors is a man aged 18 to 30 in good health and CMV-seronegative.

This chain uses TRBV7-3 with TRBJ2-5; a weak D match, TRBD2 (6 bases). Germline V lookup: CDR1 SGHTA, CDR2 FQGTGA. The V end lost 0 bases, the J end lost 4 bases, and 9 bases lay between the germline ends. This CDR3 spans 14 amino acids. The CDR3 coding sequence is TGTGCCAGCAGCTTAACGGGGGGAGGAGAGACCCAGTACTTC. It yields the protein CASSLTGGGETQYF. Based on the CDR3 plus reference TRBV7-3 and TRBJ2-5, the full variable domain is GAGVSQTPSNKVTEKGKYVELRCDPISGHTALYWYRQSLGQGPEFLIYFQGTGAADDSGLPNDRFFAVRPEGSVSTLKIQRTERGDSAVYLCASSLTGGGETQYFGPGTRLLVL.

The CDR3, as DNA: TGTGCCAGCAGCGAAATAGCGGAACAAGAGACCCAGTACTTC. Amino acid sequence: CASSEIAEQETQYF. V and J are TRBV6-1 and TRBJ2-5, with a tentative D call TRBD2 (6 bases). CDR1 is MNHNS and CDR2 is SASEGT in the germline V gene. The length of the CDR3 is 14 residues. The V end was cut by 6 bases, the J end by 2 bases, with 13 bases between.

The rearrangement uses TRBV7-2 and TRBJ1-1; D gene unclear. The CDR3 runs to 13 residues. Trimming removed 1 base at V and 5 bases at J, with 8 bases between. The V gene's germline CDR1 is SGHTA and CDR2 FQGNSA. The CDR3 protein is CASSLGQITEAFF. The CDR3 DNA reads TGTGCCAGCAGCTTAGGGCAGATTACTGAAGCTTTCTTT.

V gene TRBV5-1 combines with J gene TRBJ2-5, with 7 bases matching TRBD2. The ends lost 0 bases at V and 1 base at J; junction bases unmatched: 6. Germline loops: CDR1 SGHRS, CDR2 YFSETQ. The CDR3 totals 16 residues. The CDR3 DNA follows: TGCGCCAGCAGCTTGGGAGGGTGGGGGGGCCAAGAGACCCAGTACTTC. It translates to CASSLGGWGGQETQYF.

This clone was recorded many times. Other DNA sequences in the sample encode the same CDR3. The chain employs TRBV30 and TRBJ1-5, with 8 nucleotides matching TRBD1. V lost 5 bases to trimming and J lost 5 bases; unmatched junction nucleotides: 5. Germline V lookup: CDR1 GTSNPN, CDR2 SVGIG (reference sequence). The CDR3 contains 13 residues. The CDR3 DNA sequence: TGTGCCTGGGACAGGGGAAGGGATCAGCCCCAGCATTTT. This encodes CAWDRGRDQPQHF.

The chain carries TRBV19 and TRBJ2-7; 15 bases are a match to TRBD2. Germline V gene sequence: CDR1 LNHDA, CDR2 SQIVND (reference sequence). V was pared by 3 bases and J by 3 bases, with 0 bases of the junction left unmatched. The CDR3 loop spans 15 amino acids. The chain's CDR3 is CASSMGLAGGYEQYF. The CDR3 DNA reads TGTGCCAGTAGTATGGGACTAGCGGGAGGCTACGAGCAGTACTTC.

This sequence joins TRBV6-5 and TRBJ2-1, with TRBD1 matching 7 bases. Germline V CDR1 and CDR2: MNHEY, SVGAGI. CDR3 size: 13 residues. V was clipped by 5 bases and J by 2 bases; unmatched bases: 0. The CDR3 loop is CASSQGAYNEQFF. Written as DNA, the CDR3 is TGTGCCAGCAGTCAGGGGGCCTACAATGAGCAGTTCTTC.

This clone appeared once. This chain joins TRBV16 and TRBJ1-6; D is unresolved. CDR1 KGHSY and CDR2 FQNENV come from the germline V gene. The CDR3 has 16 amino acids. With 0 bases removed from V and 0 bases from J, the gap between germline ends came to 6 bases. CDR3 sequence reads: CASSQSRSSYNSPLHF. In DNA, the CDR3 is TGTGCCAGCAGCCAATCGCGGAGCTCCTATAATTCACCCCTCCACTTT.

The CDR3 sequence is CASSETPYEQYF. CDR3 DNA sequence: TGTGCCAGCAGTGAAACGCCCTACGAGCAGTACTTC. This chain joins TRBV27 and TRBJ2-5; D unresolved. Judging by the DNA end, TRBJ2-7 fits better; the J call may be wrong. There are 12 residues in the CDR3. Germline V gives CDR1 MNHEY, CDR2 SMNVEV (reference sequence).

This chain links TRBV4-1 with TRBJ1-2, with TRBD1 matching 8 bases. Germline assignment: CDR1 MGHRA and CDR2 YSYEKL. CDR3 length: 16 amino acids. V lost 0 bases to trimming and J lost 1 base; unmatched junction nucleotides: 4. CDR3 nucleotide sequence: TGCGCCAGCAGCCAAGAAAGACAGGGGTTTAACTATGGCTACACCTTC. This codes for CASSQERQGFNYGYTF.

The chain recombines TRBV7-3 with TRBJ2-3; possibly TRBD1 for D (6 bases). Germline lookup yields CDR1 SGHTA and CDR2 FQGTGA. The CDR3 runs to 15 residues. Trimming took 5 bases from V and 2 from J, leaving 14 bases between them. The CDR3 DNA reads as TGTGCCAGCAGCCCCCGGGACACCGACACAGATACGCAGTATTTT. Translated, it gives CASSPRDTDTDTQYF.

The chain has TRBV7-9 and TRBJ2-2, with TRBD2 as a possible D gene (6 bases). Germline V gene sequence: CDR1 SEHNR, CDR2 FQNEAQ (reference sequence). This CDR3 has 16 residues. The ends were cut back, 8 bases at V and 3 bases at J, with 19 bases in the middle. CDR3 sequence reads: CASEDRLGLHTGELFF. In DNA form, the CDR3 reads TGTGCCAGCGAGGATAGACTGGGACTTCACACCGGGGAGCTGTTTTTT. The complete variable domain, with remaining parts taken from reference TRBV7-9 and TRBJ2-2, reads DTGVSQNPRHKITKRGQNVTFRCDPISEHNRLYWYRQTLGQGPEFLTYFQNEAQLEKSRLLSDRFSAERPKGSFSTLEIQRTEQGDSAMYLCASEDRLGLHTGELFFGEGSRLTVL.

This chain connects TRBV5-1 to TRBJ2-1; 10 nucleotides align to TRBD2. The CDR3 is made up of 15 amino acids. CDR1 and CDR2 (germline): SGHRS, YFSETQ. The trim removed 4 bases at V and 3 bases at J, leaving 4 bases unmatched. This CDR3 reads CASSVGLADYNEQFF. In DNA form, the CDR3 reads TGCGCCAGCAGCGTCGGACTAGCGGACTACAATGAGCAGTTCTTC.

The chain combines TRBV14 with TRBJ2-2, with TRBD2 matching over 15 bases. The CDR3 spans 17 residues. V was clipped by 6 bases and J by 8 bases; unmatched bases: 10. Germline-derived CDR1 and CDR2 are SGHDN and FVKESK. The CDR3 nucleotides are TGTGCCAGCAGTTCTACAACGGGACTAGCGGGAGGAGGGGAGCTGTTTTTT. Its translation is CASSSTTGLAGGGELFF.

The chain combines TRBV15 with TRBJ2-5, with 9 bases identical to TRBD1. V dropped 3 bases and J dropped 6; count of bases not matched to a gene: 14. In germline, CDR1 is LNHNV, CDR2 YYDKDF (reference sequence). The CDR3 is 17 amino acids. The CDR3 loop is CATSRVGGTGSFQTQYF. In nucleotides, the CDR3 is TGTGCCACCAGCAGGGTCGGCGGGACAGGGTCGTTCCAGACCCAGTACTTC.

The rearrangement links TRBV9 to TRBJ2-6; TRBD2 matches at 14 bases. The CDR3 has 17 residues. CDR1 and CDR2 (germline): SGDLS, YYNGEE. Germline trimming cut 4 bases from V and 3 bases from J; bases unmatched to any gene: 3. The CDR3: CASSPGLAGVGANVLTF. In nucleotides, the CDR3 is TGTGCCAGCAGCCCGGGACTAGCGGGAGTTGGGGCCAACGTCCTGACTTTC.

The rearrangement uses TRBV6-6 and TRBJ2-1; 8 bases agree with TRBD2. The CDR3 totals 15 residues. The J segment lost 3 bases and the V segment lost 2 bases, leaving 3 bases of the junction unmatched. CDR1 and CDR2 from the germline V gene are MNHNY and SVGAGI (reference sequence). Here the CDR3 DNA reads TGTGCCAGCAGTTACGTACTAGCGGACTACAATGAGCAGTTCTTC. This codes for CASSYVLADYNEQFF.

This clone was picked up a small number of times. The CDR3 coding sequence is TGTGCCAGCAGCTTGGACCAAGCGGCCTATAATTCACCCCTCCACTTT. Its translation: CASSLDQAAYNSPLHF. V usage is TRBV5-6 and J usage is TRBJ1-6; D is uncertain. Germline V gene lookup returns CDR1 SGHDT and CDR2 YYEEEE. Between the trimmed V and J ends, which lost 0 bases and 2 bases, there was a span of 9 bases. The CDR3 is 16 amino acids.

The rearrangement uses TRBV28 and TRBJ2-5; weak D call: TRBD1 (7 bases). Germline V gives CDR1 MDHEN, CDR2 SYDVKM. The CDR3 is 13 residues long. Between the trimmed V and J ends, which lost 8 bases and 2 bases, there was a span of 12 bases. Written as DNA, the CDR3 is TGTGCCAGCGGGGGGACAGTTCAAGAGACCCAGTACTTC. It codes for CASGGTVQETQYF.

This clone has a handful of counts. This chain links TRBV6-5 with TRBJ1-6, with 7 positions matching TRBD1. After removal of 5 bases from V and 4 bases from J, the junction contained 5 bases not matched to a gene. Germline V gene sequence: CDR1 MNHEY, CDR2 SVGAGI. The CDR3 contains 15 residues. The CDR3 DNA follows: TGTGCCAGCAGTACGGGACAGCCTTATAATTCACCCCTCCACTTT. Its protein product is CASSTGQPYNSPLHF.

This chain joins TRBV6-6 and TRBJ2-2, with a possible D match to TRBD2 (5 bases). The V gene's germline CDR1 is MNHNY and CDR2 SVGAGI (reference sequence). This CDR3 has 15 amino acids. Trimming stripped 2 bases from V and 1 base from J, with 8 bases between. CDR3 nucleotide sequence: TGTGCCAGCAGTTACGATCGGGAGAACACCGGGGAGCTGTTTTTT. Translated, it gives CASSYDRENTGELFF.

The rearrangement joins TRBV5-1 to TRBJ2-1; 15 bases line up with TRBD2. The CDR3 contains 15 residues. Germline V gene sequence: CDR1 SGHRS, CDR2 YFSETQ. Trimming took 5 bases from V and 9 from J; bases not matched to a gene: 6. DNA of the CDR3: TGCGCCAGCAGGAGGACTAGCGGGAGGGATGGTGAGCAGTTCTTC. It encodes CASRRTSGRDGEQFF.

This clone occurred a few times. DNA of the CDR3: TGCAGCGTGAGAGGCTCATTCTGGAGGAACACTGAAGCTTTCTTT. It translates to CSVRGSFWRNTEAFF. This chain joins TRBV29-1 and TRBJ1-1; no reliable D call. This CDR3 is built from 15 residues. The V gene lost 6 bases and the J gene lost 1 base, with 18 bases spanning the gap. In germline, CDR1 is SQVTM, CDR2 ANQGSEA.

The J gene is TRBJ1-1, the V gene TRBV7-8, with TRBD1 matching 8 bases. From germline, CDR1 is SGHVS and CDR2 FQNEAQ. Trimming at V came to 5 bases and at J to 7 bases, leaving 3 bases not matched to a gene. This CDR3 spans 12 amino acids. CDR3 sequence reads: CASSPGQGEAFF. CDR3 nucleotide sequence: TGTGCCAGCAGCCCCGGACAGGGTGAAGCTTTCTTT.

The gene calls are TRBV11-2 and TRBJ1-2; weak D call: TRBD1 (6 bases). V lost 5 bases, J lost 4 bases, and 23 bases lay in between. Germline lookup yields CDR1 SGHAT and CDR2 FQNNGV. This CDR3 comprises 17 residues. CDR3 coding DNA: TGTGCCAGCAGCACCCCCTATTCCCGGGACATAACCTATGGCTACACCTTC. This codes for CASSTPYSRDITYGYTF.

The rearrangement links TRBV19 to TRBJ1-2; D is uncertain. The CDR3 runs to 12 residues. Per germline, CDR1 LNHDA and CDR2 SQIVND (reference sequence). Trimming removed 6 bases from V and 7 bases from J, with 12 bases in between. The CDR3 sequence: CASRPGIGGYTF. The CDR3 DNA reads TGTGCCAGTAGACCGGGGATCGGTGGCTACACCTTC.

CDR3: CASSDQGARNTIYF. DNA for the CDR3: TGTGCCAGCAGTGACCAGGGGGCAAGGAACACCATATATTTT. The V call is TRBV2, the J call TRBJ1-3, with TRBD1 identical over 8 bases. The CDR3 is 14 residues long. CDR1 is SNHLY, CDR2 FYNNEI, per germline. V trimming: 3 bases; J trimming: 7 bases; junction bases outside the gene matches: 5.

This clone was detected a few times. The rearrangement uses TRBV9 and TRBJ2-5; a possible D gene is TRBD1 (6 bases). Germline V CDR1 and CDR2: SGDLS, YYNGEE. Trimming stripped 4 bases from V and 7 bases from J, with 8 bases between. The CDR3 runs 11 residues. DNA for the CDR3: TGTGCCAGCAGCCCAGGGGTGACCCAGTACTTC. Residues: CASSPGVTQYF.

The chain is built from TRBV5-4 and TRBJ2-3; tentatively, D is TRBD2 (6 bases). Germline lookup yields CDR1 SGHNT and CDR2 YYREEE (reference sequence). The CDR3 sequence is 17 residues long. V lost 3 bases to trimming and J lost 1 base, with 18 bases between them. DNA for the CDR3: TGTGCCAGCAGCTCGGTTGTCCTGGCTAGCGGCACAGATACGCAGTATTTT. Its protein is CASSSVVLASGTDTQYF.